The present T cell receptor (beta chain) was sequenced within a study of CD8 T cells in Susac syndrome. Study-level results: It was acknowledged by the study that relatively few individuals were included in its TCR sequencing and HLA analysis.

Trimming took 6 bases from V and 6 from J, leaving 14 bases between them. Germline V gives CDR1 SNHLY, CDR2 FYNNEI. The CDR3 covers 13 residues. An amount of RNA that ranged from roughly 0.5 to 1 ug was reverse transcribed with random hexamers. An immunoSEQ multiplex PCR amplified TCR beta CDR3 over 54 Vbeta and 13 Jbeta. TCRdb re-called the immunoSEQ multiplex PCR reads with MiXCR, one entry per CDR3 protein. Of around 180,000 distinct CDR3 sequences listed, approximately 95% were seen once; the top ten hold 0.093%. Concerning this clonotype itself: As yet, its antigen is unknown.

TEMRA cells were enriched by FACS, while CD8+ and CD4+ T cells were obtained through a negative isolation that was performed magnetically. Sequenced sample: CD4+ T cells from PBMCs. The TCR was taken from a human donor with multiple sclerosis. The chain recombines TRBV2 with TRBJ1-2, with TRBD1 as a possible D gene (6 bases). Here the CDR3 DNA reads TGTGCCAGCAGATTCGACCCAGGGGATGGCTACACCTTC. This gives the protein CASRFDPGDGYTF. Supplemented by reference TRBV2 and TRBJ1-2, the full variable domain reads EPEVTQTPSHQVTQMGQEVILRCVPISNHLYFYWYRQILGQKVEFLVSFYNNEISEKSEIFDDQFSVERPDGSNFTLKIRSTKLEDSAMYFCASRFDPGDGYTFGSGTRLTVV.